These T cell receptor beta chains were read from a single sample in a study of neurological immune-mediated disorders. MiXCR, applied by TCRdb to the 5' RACE reads, yields one record per CDR3 protein. The sample has just over 20,000 distinct CDR3 sequences, roughly 17% seen once. The sequenced material came from CD8+ T cells from blood. Receptors were obtained from a woman aged 18-30 years with multiple sclerosis. CDR3s include the opening cysteine and the closing phenylalanine or tryptophan. A D gene is named only where the DNA matches it firmly. Not all rows give a size; the values are once, few, many and, for expanded clones, a class.

clone_size: many; v_call: TRBV20-1; d_call: TRBD1; j_call: TRBJ2-1; cdr3_aa: CSARSGQRDYNEQFF; cdr3_nt: TGCAGTGCTAGATCGGGACAGAGGGACTACAATGAGCAGTTCTTC
clone_size: many; v_call: TRBV20-1; d_call: -; j_call: TRBJ1-1; cdr3_aa: CSANFRPEFNPMSNTEAFF; cdr3_nt: TGCAGTGCCAACTTCCGGCCCGAATTTAACCCGATGAGTAACACTGAAGCTTTCTTT
clone_size: many; v_call: TRBV12-3/TRBV12-4; d_call: TRBD2; j_call: TRBJ2-1; cdr3_aa: CASSRGGSVFNEQFF; cdr3_nt: TGTGCCAGTTCCCGGGGGGGTTCCGTTTTTAATGAGCAGTTCTTC
clone_size: many; v_call: TRBV19; d_call: TRBD1; j_call: TRBJ1-6; cdr3_aa: CASSIWTGDDSPLHF; cdr3_nt: TGTGCCAGTAGTATTTGGACAGGGGATGATTCACCCCTCCACTTT
clone_size: medium-sized; v_call: TRBV28; d_call: -; j_call: TRBJ2-5; cdr3_aa: CASSLLPEPQETQYF; cdr3_nt: TGTGCCAGCAGTTTATTGCCAGAACCTCAAGAGACCCAGTACTTC
clone_size: many; v_call: TRBV27; d_call: -; j_call: TRBJ1-1; cdr3_aa: CASSFIQGNTEAFF; cdr3_nt: TGTGCCAGCAGTTTCATCCAGGGAAACACTGAAGCTTTCTTT
clone_size: few; v_call: TRBV5-1; d_call: -; j_call: TRBJ1-2; cdr3_aa: CASSFEGIGYTF; cdr3_nt: TGCGCCAGCAGCTTTGAAGGGATCGGCTACACCTTC
clone_size: once; v_call: TRBV5-6; d_call: -; j_call: TRBJ2-1; cdr3_aa: CASSSYTVYNEQFF; cdr3_nt: TGTGCCAGCAGCTCCTACACGGTTTACAATGAGCAGTTCTTC
clone_size: many; v_call: TRBV27; d_call: TRBD2; j_call: TRBJ2-3; cdr3_aa: CASSVGTSGGVNLQYF; cdr3_nt: TGTGCCAGCAGTGTAGGGACTAGCGGGGGTGTAAACTTGCAGTATTTT
clone_size: many; v_call: TRBV7-9; d_call: -; j_call: TRBJ1-1; cdr3_aa: CASRGVGRGASTEAFF; cdr3_nt: TGTGCCAGCAGGGGGGTGGGGCGCGGAGCATCCACTGAAGCTTTCTTT
clone_size: medium-sized; v_call: TRBV9; d_call: -; j_call: TRBJ2-3; cdr3_aa: CASSSGADTQYF; cdr3_nt: TGTGCCAGCAGCTCAGGGGCAGATACGCAGTATTTT
clone_size: -; v_call: TRBV9; d_call: TRBD2; j_call: TRBJ2-3; cdr3_aa: CASSVVAGGRLDTQYF; cdr3_nt: TGTGCCAGCAGCGTAGTTGCGGGAGGGCGCTTAGATACGCAGTATTTT
clone_size: medium-sized; v_call: TRBV5-6; d_call: -; j_call: TRBJ2-7; cdr3_aa: CASSLWTSRRFYEQYF; cdr3_nt: TGTGCCAGCAGCCTCTGGACGAGCCGACGTTTCTACGAGCAGTACTTC
clone_size: medium-sized; v_call: TRBV11-3; d_call: -; j_call: TRBJ1-1; cdr3_aa: CASSTRAFRDTEAFF; cdr3_nt: TGTGCCAGCAGCACCAGGGCATTTCGAGACACTGAAGCTTTCTTT
clone_size: many; v_call: TRBV7-9; d_call: TRBD1; j_call: TRBJ1-2; cdr3_aa: CASSAPGGGYGYTF; cdr3_nt: TGTGCCAGCAGCGCTCCAGGGGGTGGCTATGGCTACACCTTC
clone_size: many; v_call: TRBV7-9; d_call: -; j_call: TRBJ2-1; cdr3_aa: CASRGTEGSYNEQFF; cdr3_nt: TGTGCCAGCAGAGGCACGGAGGGCTCCTACAATGAGCAGTTCTTC